The 26 T cell receptor beta chains below come from one sample, sequenced in a study of CD8 T cells in Susac syndrome. RNA in amounts of roughly 0.5 to 1 ug was reverse transcribed with random hexamers. Each CDR3 protein gets one entry after TCRdb re-called the immunoSEQ multiplex PCR reads with MiXCR. The data contain 150,000 to 200,000 distinct CDR3 sequences, just over 90% of them seen just once; the ten biggest clones take up 0.13%. Sequencing was done on a sample of CD4+ T cells from PBMCs. The origin of the receptors is a human donor in good health.

CDR3: CASSLDDSFQGYTF. Written as DNA, the CDR3 is TGCGCCAGCAGCTTGGATGACAGCTTCCAGGGCTACACCTTC. The chain carries TRBV5-1 and TRBJ1-2; D might be TRBD1 (5 bases). This CDR3 region has 14 residues. Per germline, CDR1 SGHRS and CDR2 YFSETQ. Trimming took 0 bases from V and 8 from J, leaving 14 bases between them.

The rearrangement links TRBV5-1 to TRBJ1-5, with unresolved D. Germline V gene sequence: CDR1 SGHRS, CDR2 YFSETQ. The CDR3 spans 10 residues. Trimming pared 6 bases from V and 12 bases from J, leaving 10 bases between. CDR3 amino acids: CASTSTLQHF. CDR3 sequence (DNA): TGCGCCAGCACCTCAACACTCCAGCATTTT.

The genes are TRBV6-1 and TRBJ1-1; possible D gene TRBD1, 5 bases. The CDR3 is 14 residues long. Trimming removed 5 bases at V and 4 bases at J, with 14 bases between. Looked up from germline, CDR1 is MNHNS and CDR2 is SASEGT. The CDR3 nucleotides read TGTGCCAGCAGTACCCAGGGTAGTGGCACTGAAGCTTTCTTT. Translated, it gives CASSTQGSGTEAFF.

This sequence joins TRBV7-8 and TRBJ1-2; D possibly corresponds to TRBD1 (5 bases). Germline V gene sequence: CDR1 SGHVS, CDR2 FQNEAQ. Trimming shortened V by 3 bases and J by 3 bases, and 20 bases separated the two germline ends. This CDR3 has 17 amino acids. CDR3 in DNA: TGTGCCAGCAGCTTTCAACGAGGGGTCAAATCAGACTATGGCTACACCTTC. This gives the protein CASSFQRGVKSDYGYTF.

The CDR3: CASRDPGQGSYGYTF. The CDR3 DNA sequence: TGTGCCAGCAGGGATCCGGGACAGGGATCCTATGGCTACACCTTC. This sequence joins TRBV6-5 and TRBJ1-2, with TRBD1 identical over 9 bases. The CDR3 sequence is 15 residues long. CDR1 and CDR2 (germline): MNHEY, SVGAGI. After removal of 6 bases from V and 4 bases from J, the junction contained 9 bases not matched to a gene.

The chain has TRBV7-2 and TRBJ2-1; D is undetermined. The CDR3 length is 15 residues. Trimming left V 0 bases short and J 0 bases short, with 6 bases between. Germline V gives CDR1 SGHTA, CDR2 FQGNSA. CDR3 protein: CASSLAFSSYNEQFF. The DNA of the CDR3 is TGTGCCAGCAGCTTAGCGTTTAGCTCCTACAATGAGCAGTTCTTC.

The V call is TRBV27, the J call TRBJ2-5; either TRBD1 or TRBD2 may fit D (5 bases each). The CDR3 consists of 14 residues. With 3 bases removed from V and 2 bases from J, the gap between germline ends came to 10 bases. The germline V gene has CDR1 MNHEY and CDR2 SMNVEV (reference sequence). CDR3 nucleotides: TGTGCCAGCAGTTTTTTCGGGGCACAAGAGACCCAGTACTTC. Amino acid sequence: CASSFFGAQETQYF.

The J gene is TRBJ2-5, the V gene TRBV20-1; D remains ambiguous. V lost 1 base and J 3 bases, leaving 3 bases between the germline ends. The CDR3 covers 11 residues. Germline V gene data show CDR1 as DFQATT and CDR2 as SNEGSKA (reference sequence). This chain's CDR3 is CSARGKETQYF. For the CDR3, the DNA is TGCAGTGCTAGAGGGAAAGAGACCCAGTACTTC.

The chain is built from TRBV6-5 and TRBJ2-5; weak D call: TRBD1 (6 bases). CDR1 and CDR2 (germline): MNHEY, SVGAGI. The V and J ends lost 0 bases and 2 bases respectively, with 10 bases between them. This CDR3 has 15 residues. The CDR3 loop is CASSYSGTTQETQYF. The CDR3 DNA sequence: TGTGCCAGCAGTTACTCGGGGACAACGCAAGAGACCCAGTACTTC.

This clonotype was seen a handful of times. V is TRBV19 and J is TRBJ1-3; no firm D call. Deletions cut 8 bases from V and 0 bases from J, with 8 bases between. CDR3 length equals 13 residues. CDR1 and CDR2 (germline): LNHDA, SQIVND (reference sequence). CDR3 sequence (DNA): TGTGCCAGTCGGACGTCCTCTGGAAACACCATATATTTT. Translation: CASRTSSGNTIYF. The complete variable domain, with remaining parts taken from reference TRBV19 and TRBJ1-3, reads DGGITQSPKYLFRKEGQNVTLSCEQNLNHDAMYWYRQDPGQGLRLIYYSQIVNDFQKGDIAEGYSVSREKKESFPLTVTSAQKNPTAFYLCASRTSSGNTIYFGEGSWLTVV.

The V call is TRBV20-1, the J call TRBJ2-7; D not certain. The CDR3 is 15 residues long. V lost 1 base to trimming and J lost 5 bases, with 18 bases between them. Germline V gene data show CDR1 as DFQATT and CDR2 as SNEGSKA (reference sequence). The CDR3 DNA sequence: TGCAGTGCTAGAGCTCCCTACGTTGAACGGGACGAGCAGTACTTC. Its protein is CSARAPYVERDEQYF.

This chain connects TRBV4-2 to TRBJ2-3; 9 positions agree with TRBD2. Germline trimming cut 0 bases from V and 1 base from J; bases unmatched to any gene: 5. CDR1 and CDR2 from the germline V gene are LGHNA and YNFKEQ. The CDR3 loop spans 17 amino acids. The CDR3 nucleotides are TGTGCCAGCAGCCAAGATAATAGCGGGGGCGGCACAGATACGCAGTATTTT. It codes for CASSQDNSGGGTDTQYF.

V is TRBV5-4 and J is TRBJ1-6; D ambiguous. Germline V gene sequence: CDR1 SGHNT, CDR2 YYREEE (reference sequence). The length of the CDR3 is 13 residues. The germline V and J ends were trimmed by 0 bases and 7 bases, with 5 bases remaining between them. CDR3 sequence reads: CASSLETNSPLHF. The CDR3, as DNA: TGTGCCAGCAGCTTGGAGACAAATTCACCCCTCCACTTT.

The chain uses TRBV10-2 and TRBJ1-1; D is ambiguous. Trimming shortened V by 4 bases and J by 1 base, and 13 bases separated the two germline ends. This CDR3 spans 15 amino acids. Germline V gene data show CDR1 as WSHSY and CDR2 as SAAADI. In nucleotides, the CDR3 is TGCGCCAGCAGTGGAGGGCGAATCCCGAACACTGAAGCTTTCTTT. This encodes CASSGGRIPNTEAFF.

This chain connects TRBV5-6 to TRBJ2-7, with D maybe TRBD2 (5 bases). CDR1 is SGHDT, CDR2 YYEEEE, per germline. Deletions cut 4 bases from V and 4 bases from J, with 12 bases between. This CDR3 comprises 13 residues. CDR3 sequence reads: CASSADSGYEQYF. CDR3 coding DNA: TGTGCCAGCAGCGCGGATTCGGGATACGAGCAGTACTTC.

V usage is TRBV29-1 and J usage is TRBJ2-7, with D unresolved. Between the trimmed V and J ends, which lost 5 bases and 2 bases, there was a span of 7 bases. Germline V lookup: CDR1 SQVTM, CDR2 ANQGSEA. The CDR3 covers 11 residues. CDR3 coding DNA: TGCAGCGTTTGGGCTACCTACGAGCAGTACTTC. Translated: CSVWATYEQYF.

V usage is TRBV3-1 and J usage is TRBJ2-2, with D possibly being TRBD1 or TRBD2 (5 bases each). V was shortened by 6 bases and J by 9 bases, with 11 bases between the two germline ends. Germline lookup yields CDR1 LGHDT and CDR2 YNNKEL (reference sequence). This CDR3 has 12 residues. CDR3 region: CASSRTGRELFF. DNA of the CDR3: TGTGCCAGCAGTCGGACGGGACGGGAGCTGTTTTTT.

This chain links TRBV2 with TRBJ2-5; D not certain. V dropped 8 bases and J dropped 1 base, with 14 bases sitting between them. Germline-derived CDR1 and CDR2 are SNHLY and FYNNEI. This CDR3 is built from 14 residues. CDR3 in amino acids: CASQATRSQETQYF. In DNA form, the CDR3 reads TGTGCCAGCCAGGCAACCCGGAGCCAAGAGACCCAGTACTTC.

The rearrangement links TRBV6-1 to TRBJ2-6; either TRBD1 or TRBD2 may fit D (5 bases each). The CDR3 is 17 amino acids. Germline CDR1 MNHNS, CDR2 SASEGT. The V gene lost 2 bases and the J gene lost 4 bases, with 15 bases spanning the gap. The CDR3, as DNA: TGTGCCAGCAGTGAATCACGGGGCAGGGAGGGGGCCAACGTCCTGACTTTC. Its translation is CASSESRGREGANVLTF.

In DNA, the CDR3 is TGTGCCAGCAGCCAATCAAATCAAGAGACCCAGTACTTC. Translation gives CASSQSNQETQYF. The chain has TRBV7-2 and TRBJ2-5; D remains unclear. V gave up 5 bases and J gave up 2 bases, with 9 bases separating them. This CDR3 is 13 amino acids long. Per germline, CDR1 SGHTA and CDR2 FQGNSA.

The chain recombines TRBV2 with TRBJ1-4; no clear D. The CDR3 totals 13 residues. Trimming took 6 bases from V and 7 from J, leaving 12 bases between them. Germline loops: CDR1 SNHLY, CDR2 FYNNEI. CDR3 protein: CASRRPIGEKLFF. Written as DNA, the CDR3 is TGTGCCAGCAGACGCCCGATCGGTGAAAAACTGTTTTTT.

The chain has TRBV20-1 and TRBJ1-2; possible D gene TRBD1, 6 bases. V was cut by 0 bases and J by 8 bases, with 13 bases left in between. The CDR3 length is 13 residues. Germline V gives CDR1 DFQATT, CDR2 SNEGSKA (reference sequence). The CDR3 region is CSARDPAGVGYTF. CDR3 DNA sequence: TGCAGTGCTAGAGATCCGGCAGGGGTGGGCTACACCTTC.

The CDR3 sequence is CASSLQILGQGESQPQHF. CDR3 DNA: TGCGCCAGCAGCTTACAGATATTGGGACAGGGTGAAAGTCAGCCCCAGCATTTT. The chain links TRBV5-1 to TRBJ1-5, with 9 bases that match TRBD1. Germline trimming cut 2 bases from V and 6 bases from J; bases unmatched to any gene: 15. The CDR3 is 18 residues long. The germline gives CDR1 SGHRS, CDR2 YFSETQ.

The CDR3 sequence: CASRDSYEQYF. CDR3 coding DNA: TGCGCCAGCAGGGACTCCTACGAGCAGTACTTC. V is TRBV5-1 and J is TRBJ2-7; D ambiguous. The CDR3 runs 11 residues. V was cut by 5 bases and J by 0 bases, with 3 bases left in between. Germline-derived CDR1 and CDR2 are SGHRS and YFSETQ.

V usage is TRBV9 and J usage is TRBJ2-5, with D possibly called TRBD1 or TRBD2 (6 bases each). V lost 0 bases to trimming and J lost 5 bases, with 17 bases between them. Germline V gene lookup returns CDR1 SGDLS and CDR2 YYNGEE. The CDR3 has 16 residues. The CDR3 is CASSVAPRVGGETQYF. CDR3 nucleotides: TGTGCCAGCAGCGTAGCTCCTAGGGTAGGGGGGGAGACCCAGTACTTC.

The chain carries TRBV14 and TRBJ2-7; D call uncertain. V lost 3 bases to trimming and J lost 3 bases, with 18 bases between them. Germline-derived CDR1 and CDR2 are SGHDN and FVKESK. This CDR3 spans 16 amino acids. CDR3 loop: CASSQQTGALLYEQYF. In DNA, the CDR3 is TGTGCCAGCAGCCAGCAAACGGGCGCGTTGCTCTACGAGCAGTACTTC.